The present T cell receptor beta chain was sequenced within a study of cytomegalovirus exposure and HLA in healthy donors (dated by TCRdb to about 2017). Regarding the complete study: A later analysis indicated that the 130 or so validation repertoires were generated on the platform also employed for the roughly 650 repertoires of the first cohort. The aim of the study was to test whether cataloging public T cell receptors could identify signatures of past pathogen exposure. A separate validation cohort of approximately 130 different subjects was used in addition to the approximately 610-subject first cohort. The study combined high-throughput TCR immunosequencing, statistical association of individual TCRs with disease status, and machine learning to predict cytomegalovirus infection status.

This clone was seen only once. The antigen this receptor binds is unknown. No per-base quality is available; no much larger clone lies one base away. The library was built by means of the immunoSEQ multiplex PCR assay. On the authors' methods: A statistical classification framework was developed to diagnose cytomegalovirus status using the catalog of TCR beta chain sequences. Imported from immuneACCESS, the table was reduced by TCRdb to in-frame sequences with V and J called. These copies leave out some clones; in studies compared against another copy, an unresolved V gene accounts for under half, and the cause of the remainder is not known. That table supplies the V and J calls and clone size; D and trimming were determined from the DNA. Across this sample there are around 98,000 clones, with roughly 84% seen only once. The top ten hold approximately 5.8% of the sample. The CDR3 starts with the cysteine, ends with the phenylalanine, and has 15 residues. This entry keeps only the CDR3 DNA: 45 bases, framed from base 1. Per the germline V gene, SGHTA is the CDR1 and FQGTGA is the CDR2. The V and J ends are trimmed by 4 bases and 2 bases, leaving 13 bases between them.

The donors were included in the validation cohort of approximately 130 subjects, a group kept apart from the approximately 650-subject first cohort. Beyond this particular receptor, the publication reports: A later analysis lacked HLA typing for the validation cohort, so it scored co-occurrence in that cohort across all 110 or so repertoires. In vitro tests confirmed that a few of the cytomegalovirus-associated TCR beta chains recognize cytomegalovirus antigens. The study listed approximately 150 TCR beta chains as associated with cytomegalovirus. Most TCR sequences were seen in very few donors, while some public TCRs were found in many individuals. The classifier was reported to diagnose cytomegalovirus status with high specificity and sensitivity in both the original cohort and the validation cohort. It was suggested by the authors that the approach could potentially be generalized to other disease states and immunological phenotypes. Of the cluster scores, 90% to 95% were above 0 in a later analysis, which found that TCRs clustered in the first cohort also tended to co-occur in the 120 validation repertoires.

Recombination linked TRBV7-3 to TRBJ2-3, and possibly TRBD1, on 6 matching bases. Material: PBMCs. The source of this sequence is a man younger than 30 in good health and CMV-seropositive. The DNA reads TGTGCCAGCAGCTCCCAAGGACAGATCACAGATACGCAGTATTTT. This yields the protein CASSSQGQITDTQYF.